Listed below are T cell receptor beta chains from one sample, sequenced in a study of T cells after yellow fever vaccination. TCRdb reprocessed the 5' RACE reads with MiXCR, giving one entry per CDR3 protein. This table holds 500,000 to 700,000 distinct CDR3 sequences, 15% to 20% found once. The sequenced sample was PBMCs, obtained 15 days after the yellow fever booster vaccination. The receptors were sampled from a young man who received the YFV17D yellow fever vaccine. Each CDR3 is given with its conserved first and last residue. Fields, in order: clone size, V gene, D gene, J gene, CDR3 protein, CDR3 DNA. The D gene is left open where the match is weak. The size entry is marked missing in some rows and otherwise reads once, few, many or a size class.

clone size: -
V gene: TRBV6-2/TRBV6-3
D gene: -
J gene: TRBJ2-7
CDR3 protein: CASSYEQGSYEQYF
CDR3 DNA: TGTGCCAGCAGTTACGAGCAGGGTAGCTACGAGCAGTACTTC

clone size: -
V gene: TRBV23-1
D gene: -
J gene: TRBJ2-1
CDR3 protein: CASSQSPASQIYNEQFF
CDR3 DNA: TGCGCCAGCAGTCAAAGTCCGGCCTCCCAAATTTACAATGAGCAGTTCTTC

clone size: -
V gene: TRBV20-1
D gene: TRBD2
J gene: TRBJ2-5
CDR3 protein: CSAPEAGEETQYF
CDR3 DNA: TGCAGTGCCCCTGAGGCGGGAGAAGAGACCCAGTACTTC

clone size: -
V gene: TRBV7-9
D gene: TRBD1
J gene: TRBJ1-1
CDR3 protein: CASSLQGGGKTEAFF
CDR3 DNA: TGTGCCAGCAGCTTGCAGGGGGGCGGAAAAACTGAAGCTTTCTTT

clone size: -
V gene: TRBV7-2
D gene: TRBD1
J gene: TRBJ2-3
CDR3 protein: CASSLAGQGADTQYF
CDR3 DNA: TGTGCCAGCAGCTTAGCGGGACAGGGGGCAGATACGCAGTATTTT

clone size: few
V gene: TRBV5-1
D gene: TRBD1
J gene: TRBJ2-7
CDR3 protein: CASSGTVFGTYEQYF
CDR3 DNA: TGCGCCAGCAGCGGGACAGTCTTCGGGACCTACGAGCAGTACTTC

clone size: few
V gene: TRBV3-1
D gene: -
J gene: TRBJ1-6
CDR3 protein: CASSDRGPLHF
CDR3 DNA: TGTGCCAGCAGCGACCGGGGACCCCTCCACTTT

clone size: -
V gene: TRBV7-8
D gene: -
J gene: TRBJ2-7
CDR3 protein: CASSLAGQRVYEQYF
CDR3 DNA: TGTGCCAGCAGCTTAGCTGGACAGAGAGTCTACGAGCAGTACTTC

clone size: few
V gene: TRBV6-2/TRBV6-3
D gene: -
J gene: TRBJ2-5
CDR3 protein: CASSYVGKRETQYF
CDR3 DNA: TGTGCCAGCAGTTACGTCGGGAAACGAGAGACCCAGTACTTC

clone size: few
V gene: TRBV7-9
D gene: TRBD1
J gene: TRBJ2-7
CDR3 protein: CASGDSSYEQYF
CDR3 DNA: TGTGCCAGTGGGGACAGCTCCTACGAGCAGTACTTC

clone size: -
V gene: TRBV7-9
D gene: -
J gene: TRBJ2-7
CDR3 protein: CASSLALVGAGEQYF
CDR3 DNA: TGTGCCAGCAGCTTAGCGCTGGTAGGGGCTGGCGAGCAGTACTTC

clone size: few
V gene: TRBV20-1
D gene: -
J gene: TRBJ2-3
CDR3 protein: CSTVRTDTQYF
CDR3 DNA: TGCAGTACGGTCCGCACAGATACGCAGTATTTT

clone size: -
V gene: TRBV7-9
D gene: TRBD2
J gene: TRBJ2-1
CDR3 protein: CATVRLAGAYNEQFF
CDR3 DNA: TGTGCCACAGTTCGACTAGCGGGAGCCTACAATGAGCAGTTCTTC

clone size: -
V gene: TRBV7-2
D gene: TRBD2
J gene: TRBJ2-1
CDR3 protein: CASSLGLAGAVEQFF
CDR3 DNA: TGTGCCAGCAGCCTGGGACTAGCGGGAGCGGTTGAGCAGTTCTTC

clone size: few
V gene: TRBV20-1
D gene: TRBD1
J gene: TRBJ2-3
CDR3 protein: CSAGHDRAADTQYF
CDR3 DNA: TGCAGTGCCGGACACGACAGGGCTGCAGATACGCAGTATTTT

clone size: -
V gene: TRBV20-1
D gene: -
J gene: TRBJ1-1
CDR3 protein: CSAKGGSWDTEAFF
CDR3 DNA: TGCAGTGCAAAGGGAGGGTCCTGGGACACTGAAGCTTTCTTT

clone size: few
V gene: TRBV7-9
D gene: -
J gene: TRBJ2-5
CDR3 protein: CASSLLQGQETQYF
CDR3 DNA: TGTGCCAGCAGCTTATTGCAGGGGCAAGAGACCCAGTACTTC

clone size: many
V gene: TRBV6-6
D gene: -
J gene: TRBJ2-5
CDR3 protein: CASSYSEETQYF
CDR3 DNA: TGTGCCAGCAGTTACTCGGAAGAGACCCAGTACTTC

clone size: few
V gene: TRBV12-3/TRBV12-4
D gene: -
J gene: TRBJ1-1
CDR3 protein: CASSLLKRGEGSTEAFF
CDR3 DNA: TGTGCCAGCAGTTTACTCAAAAGGGGGGAGGGGAGCACTGAAGCTTTCTTT

clone size: few
V gene: TRBV20-1
D gene: -
J gene: TRBJ2-5
CDR3 protein: CSARDSRAGQETQYF
CDR3 DNA: TGCAGTGCTAGAGATTCGCGGGCGGGACAAGAGACCCAGTACTTC

clone size: few
V gene: TRBV5-1
D gene: -
J gene: TRBJ2-7
CDR3 protein: CASSLGQGVDEQYF
CDR3 DNA: TGCGCCAGCAGCTTGGGGCAGGGAGTCGACGAGCAGTACTTC

clone size: -
V gene: TRBV6-2/TRBV6-3
D gene: -
J gene: TRBJ2-6
CDR3 protein: CASSYAGVGAAISGANVLTF
CDR3 DNA: TGTGCCAGCAGTTACGCCGGCGTTGGGGCGGCTATCTCTGGGGCCAACGTCCTGACTTTC

clone size: -
V gene: TRBV20-1
D gene: -
J gene: TRBJ2-1
CDR3 protein: CSAGWRDHYNEQFF
CDR3 DNA: TGCAGTGCTGGGTGGCGGGATCACTACAATGAGCAGTTCTTC

clone size: -
V gene: TRBV6-6
D gene: -
J gene: TRBJ2-5
CDR3 protein: CASSYNQETQYF
CDR3 DNA: TGTGCCAGCAGTTACAACCAAGAGACCCAGTACTTC

clone size: -
V gene: TRBV7-2
D gene: -
J gene: TRBJ2-7
CDR3 protein: CASSSYGALYEQYF
CDR3 DNA: TGTGCCAGCAGCTCCTACGGGGCCCTCTACGAGCAGTACTTC

clone size: -
V gene: TRBV7-2
D gene: -
J gene: TRBJ2-3
CDR3 protein: CASSLIGRTDTQYF
CDR3 DNA: TGTGCCAGCAGCTTAATCGGACGGACAGATACGCAGTATTTT

clone size: few
V gene: TRBV7-9
D gene: -
J gene: TRBJ2-1
CDR3 protein: CASSLVQTSYNEQFF
CDR3 DNA: TGTGCCAGCAGCTTAGTCCAAACCTCCTACAATGAGCAGTTCTTC

clone size: few
V gene: TRBV20-1
D gene: TRBD2
J gene: TRBJ2-7
CDR3 protein: CSARDTGGGTYEQYF
CDR3 DNA: TGCAGTGCTAGAGACACGGGAGGGGGGACCTACGAGCAGTACTTC